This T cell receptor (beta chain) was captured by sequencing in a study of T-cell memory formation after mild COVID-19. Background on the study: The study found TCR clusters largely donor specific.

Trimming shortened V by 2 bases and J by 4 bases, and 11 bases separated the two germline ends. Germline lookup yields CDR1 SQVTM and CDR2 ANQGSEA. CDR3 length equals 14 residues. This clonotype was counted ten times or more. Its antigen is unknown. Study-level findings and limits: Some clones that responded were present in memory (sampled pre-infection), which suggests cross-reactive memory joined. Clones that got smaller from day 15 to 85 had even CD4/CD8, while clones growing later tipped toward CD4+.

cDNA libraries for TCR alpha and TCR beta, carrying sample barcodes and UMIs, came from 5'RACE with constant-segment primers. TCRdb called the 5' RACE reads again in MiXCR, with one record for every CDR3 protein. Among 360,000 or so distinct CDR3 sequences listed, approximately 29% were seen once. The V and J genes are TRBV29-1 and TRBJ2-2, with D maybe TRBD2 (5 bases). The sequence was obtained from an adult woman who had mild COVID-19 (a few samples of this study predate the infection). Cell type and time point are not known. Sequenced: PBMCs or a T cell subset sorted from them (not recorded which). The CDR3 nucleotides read TGCAGCGTTGAATCCGGGGTGGCCACCGGGGAGCTGTTTTTT. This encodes CSVESGVATGELFF.